These 5 T cell receptor beta chains originate from one sample sequenced in a study of CD8 T cells in Susac syndrome. Random-hexamer reverse transcription was applied to about 0.45 to 1 ug RNA. TCRdb re-called the immunoSEQ multiplex PCR reads with MiXCR, one entry per CDR3 protein. The sample lists approximately 230,000 distinct CDR3 sequences; 90% to 95% were seen once. Source material: CD4+ T cells from PBMCs. The source is a human donor with multiple sclerosis.

The chain employs TRBV5-1 and TRBJ2-5, with TRBD1 matching over 8 bases. V was clipped by 3 bases and J by 5 bases; unmatched bases: 6. This CDR3 comprises 14 residues. Per the germline V gene, CDR1 is SGHRS and CDR2 is YFSETQ. CDR3 nucleotides: TGCGCCAGCAGCTCGACGGACAGGGTGGAGACCCAGTACTTC. This gives the protein CASSSTDRVETQYF.

As concerns this clonotype: Sequence at one end of the junction differs from germline and may be a read error. This chain links TRBV27 with TRBJ1-6; the D is unclear. The germline CDR1 and CDR2 sequences are MNHEY and SMNVEV (reference sequence). The CDR3 is made up of 13 amino acids. The CDR3 here is CASSRAHNSPLHF. Here the CDR3 DNA reads TGTGCCAGCAGTCGGGCTCATAATTCCCCCCTCCACTTT.

The chain has TRBV18 and TRBJ2-2, with 11 nucleotides matching TRBD1. V gave up 4 bases and J gave up 2 bases; unmatched junction bases: 3. The CDR3 spans 16 residues. The germline V gene has CDR1 KGHSH and CDR2 LQKENI. This CDR3 reads CASSRTGGSNTGELFF. For the CDR3, the DNA is TGTGCCAGCTCACGGACAGGGGGCTCAAACACCGGGGAGCTGTTTTTT. The whole variable domain, remainder taken from reference TRBV18 and TRBJ2-2, is NAGVMQNPRHLVRRRGQEARLRCSPMKGHSHVYWYRQLPEEGLKFMVYLQKENIIDESGMPKERFSAEFPKEGPSILRIQQVVRGDSAAYFCASSRTGGSNTGELFFGEGSRLTVL.

With respect to this clonotype: Its ends do not fully match the called genes, so a read error is possible. The chain has TRBV2 and TRBJ2-1, with TRBD2 identical over 9 bases. CDR3 length: 11 amino acids. CDR1 and CDR2 (germline): SNHLY, FYNNEI. The CDR3, as DNA: TGTGCCAGCAGCCTAGCGGGAAAGTATCTCTTC. It is translated as CASSLAGKYLF.

The rearrangement uses TRBV5-1 and TRBJ1-3; 9 bases agree with TRBD1. Germline CDR1 SGHRS, CDR2 YFSETQ. J lost 0 bases, V lost 5 bases, and 6 bases had no gene match. CDR3 length: 16 residues. The chain's CDR3 is CASRPRTGVSGNTIYF. In DNA, the CDR3 is TGCGCCAGCAGACCAAGGACAGGGGTCTCTGGAAACACCATATATTTT.